Below, 21 T cell receptor beta chains from the same sample are listed, as sequenced in a study of PD-1 blockade in classical Hodgkin lymphoma. Time point denoted: cycle 4 day 1 (C4D1), after five to seven weeks of nivolumab. Each patient's relapse followed autologous stem cell transplantation, and brentuximab vedotin exposure varied. Assay used: immunoSEQ multiplex PCR; TCRdb lists only in-frame clones, some missing. The sample contains tens of thousands of clones, 70% to 80% of which appear only once. Sequencing was performed on peripheral blood mononuclear cells (PBMCs), taken before the fourth cycle of nivolumab. The receptors come from a human donor with classical Hodgkin lymphoma.

This clone is medium-sized. V gene TRBV4-1 combines with J gene TRBJ2-7; D is possibly TRBD1 (6 bases). The V and J ends lost 6 bases and 2 bases respectively, with 8 bases between them. CDR3 length: 12 amino acids. Germline V gene data show CDR1 as MGHRA and CDR2 as YSYEKL. The CDR3 DNA reads TGCGCCAGCAGAGGACAGACCTACGAGCAGTACTTC. Translated: CASRGQTYEQYF.

The chain joins TRBV28 to TRBJ1-5, with D possibly matching TRBD1 (5 bases). The CDR3 runs 16 residues. Trimming stripped 1 base from V and 1 base from J, with 11 bases between. From germline, CDR1 is MDHEN and CDR2 SYDVKM. CDR3 in DNA: TGTGCCAGCAGTTTATCCGCGGGACTGAGCAATCAGCCCCAGCATTTT. It is translated as CASSLSAGLSNQPQHF.

The chain couples TRBV7-2 to TRBJ2-1; D gene ambiguous. Trimming pared 4 bases from V and 5 bases from J, leaving 9 bases between. The CDR3 loop spans 13 amino acids. Germline V lookup: CDR1 SGHTA, CDR2 FQGNSA. The CDR3 DNA reads as TGTGCCAGCAGCTACGCCTACGACAATGAGCAGTTCTTC. It specifies CASSYAYDNEQFF.

The J gene is TRBJ1-2, the V gene TRBV6-5, with TRBD1 identical over 8 bases. The trim removed 0 bases at V and 8 bases at J, leaving 5 bases unmatched. The CDR3 extends over 14 amino acids. Germline assignment: CDR1 MNHEY and CDR2 SVGAGI. CDR3 sequence reads: CASSYSGTGGGYTF. As DNA, the CDR3 is TGTGCCAGCAGTTACTCGGGAACAGGGGGAGGCTACACCTTC.

The chain recombines TRBV5-4 with TRBJ1-1; no clear D. This CDR3 has 16 amino acids. CDR1 is SGHNT, CDR2 YYREEE, per germline (reference sequence). Trimming pared 0 bases from V and 4 bases from J, leaving 16 bases between. The CDR3 is CASSLGGFRRSTEAFF. CDR3 nucleotides: TGTGCCAGCAGCTTGGGCGGTTTCAGGAGGAGCACTGAAGCTTTCTTT.

The chain links TRBV7-8 to TRBJ2-6; D gene ambiguous. The germline V gene has CDR1 SGHVS and CDR2 FQNEAQ. The V end lost 9 bases, the J end lost 2 bases, and 8 bases lay between the germline ends. The CDR3 has 13 amino acids. The CDR3, as DNA: TGTGCCAGTCGACAAGCTGGGGCCAACGTCCTGACTTTC. Protein: CASRQAGANVLTF.

A word on this clone: The junction and the germline gene differ at one end; a read error may be behind it. This chain connects TRBV25-1 to TRBJ1-1; TRBD1 aligns across 8 bases. This CDR3 has 16 amino acids. From germline, CDR1 is MGHDK and CDR2 SYGVNS. The CDR3 is CACSDGTGWKDTEAFF. The CDR3 DNA is TGTGCCTGCAGTGATGGGACAGGCTGGAAGGACACTGAAGCTTTCTTT.

The V gene is TRBV2, the J gene TRBJ2-1; 7 bases line up with TRBD2. This CDR3 spans 17 amino acids. Germline values: CDR1 SNHLY, CDR2 FYNNEI. J was trimmed by 1 base and V by 4 bases; bases with no gene match: 10. The CDR3 DNA is TGTGCCAGCAGTGGGTCGGGGTTGGGGGGGTCCTACAATGAGCAGTTCTTC. Translation: CASSGSGLGGSYNEQFF.

This clone was detected only a few times. For the CDR3, the DNA is TGTGCCAGCGGCCCCGTTTACCCGGGACAGGGGCGAAATGAAAAACTGTTTTTT. The encoded protein is CASGPVYPGQGRNEKLFF. V usage is TRBV9 and J usage is TRBJ1-4, with 10 positions matching TRBD1. The CDR3 length is 18 residues. Germline lookup yields CDR1 SGDLS and CDR2 YYNGEE. The J segment lost 5 bases and the V segment lost 7 bases, leaving 17 bases of the junction unmatched.

The chain uses TRBV9 and TRBJ1-2, with TRBD1 matching 8 bases. The CDR3 extends over 13 amino acids. V lost 1 base to trimming and J lost 7 bases; unmatched junction nucleotides: 3. Germline CDR1 reads SGDLS; CDR2 reads YYNGEE. CDR3 coding DNA: TGTGCCAGCAGCGTACAGGGGGCGCGTGGCTACACCTTC. Translating gives CASSVQGARGYTF.

V and J are TRBV6-5 and TRBJ1-1; unclear D gene. Germline V gives CDR1 MNHEY, CDR2 SVGAGI. The CDR3 is 14 amino acids. V was trimmed by 0 bases and J by 6 bases, leaving 11 bases between them. CDR3 coding DNA: TGTGCCAGCAGTTACTCGGGCCCGCGGGCTGAAGCTTTCTTT. Its translation is CASSYSGPRAEAFF.

The chain couples TRBV2 to TRBJ1-2; weak D call: TRBD1 (6 bases). Germline V gene sequence: CDR1 SNHLY, CDR2 FYNNEI. CDR3 length equals 12 residues. V was trimmed by 9 bases and J by 7 bases, leaving 15 bases between them. CDR3 sequence: CARGTGGVGYTF. The CDR3 nucleotides are TGTGCCAGGGGAACCGGGGGCGTTGGCTACACCTTC.

The CDR3 coding sequence is TGTGCCAGTAGTATAACGAGCAGGGAGGGTGGCTACACCTTC. Amino acid sequence: CASSITSREGGYTF. The chain combines TRBV19 with TRBJ1-2, with D possibly matching TRBD1 (5 bases). CDR1 LNHDA and CDR2 SQIVND come from the germline V gene (reference sequence). V was pared by 2 bases and J by 7 bases, with 14 bases between. The CDR3 covers 14 residues.

This chain links TRBV18 with TRBJ1-1; 9 bases line up with TRBD1. Unmatched junction bases numbered 10, after V lost 4 bases and J lost 1 base. This CDR3 contains 17 residues. Germline assignment: CDR1 KGHSH and CDR2 LQKENI. The CDR3 region is CASSLGGTGTGNTEAFF. The DNA of the CDR3 is TGTGCCAGCTCACTTGGGGGGACAGGGACCGGGAACACTGAAGCTTTCTTT.

The rearrangement uses TRBV7-2 and TRBJ1-5, with 7 bases that match TRBD1. The CDR3 spans 14 residues. J was trimmed by 10 bases and V by 4 bases; bases with no gene match: 10. Per germline, CDR1 SGHTA and CDR2 FQGNSA. CDR3 region: CASSSNRGKEPQHF. In DNA form, the CDR3 reads TGTGCCAGCAGCTCCAACAGGGGCAAGGAACCCCAGCATTTT.

The chain couples TRBV6-4 to TRBJ1-3; TRBD1 might be the D (6 bases). The V end lost 6 bases, the J end lost 3 bases, and 15 bases lay between the germline ends. CDR3 length equals 15 residues. In germline, CDR1 is MRHNA, CDR2 SNTAGT. The CDR3 bases are TGTGCCAGCAGCCCGGACAGCGCGCTTGGAAACACCATATATTTT. It codes for CASSPDSALGNTIYF.

The chain is built from TRBV29-1 and TRBJ2-6, with a weak D call TRBD1 (6 bases). This CDR3 spans 16 amino acids. Germline V gene lookup returns CDR1 SQVTM and CDR2 ANQGSEA. The V end lost 7 bases, the J end lost 0 bases, and 16 bases lay between the germline ends. The DNA of the CDR3 is TGCAGCGCCCGGACAGATCCTAGCTCTGGGGCCAACGTCCTGACTTTC. The encoded protein is CSARTDPSSGANVLTF. Full variable domain (rest looked up from reference TRBV29-1 and TRBJ2-6): SAVISQKPSRDICQRGTSLTIQCQVDSQVTMMFWYRQQPGQSLTLIATANQGSEATYESGFVIDKFPISRPNLTFSTLTVSNMSPEDSSIYLCSARTDPSSGANVLTFGAGSRLTVL.

The chain combines TRBV9 with TRBJ2-5; D is undetermined. Germline assignment: CDR1 SGDLS and CDR2 YYNGEE. The CDR3 contains 14 residues. Trimming stripped 4 bases from V and 3 bases from J, with 13 bases between. Here the CDR3 reads CASSSHPEKETQYF. The CDR3 bases are TGTGCCAGCAGCTCCCATCCGGAGAAAGAGACCCAGTACTTC.

This clone is large (0.1 to 1%) within its sample. The V call is TRBV7-2, the J call TRBJ2-3; no clear D. The CDR3 is made up of 13 amino acids. Germline assignment: CDR1 SGHTA and CDR2 FQGNSA. The germline V and J ends were trimmed by 10 bases and 6 bases, with 17 bases remaining between them. DNA for the CDR3: TGTGCCACCTCTCTCCCCCCATCGGATACGCAGTATTTT. This gives the protein CATSLPPSDTQYF.

The table lists this clone with a count of one. The J gene is TRBJ1-5, the V gene TRBV19; TRBD1 might be the D (6 bases). V lost 3 bases to trimming and J lost 1 base, with 22 bases between them. Germline V gene lookup returns CDR1 LNHDA and CDR2 SQIVND (reference sequence). The CDR3 extends over 19 amino acids. The CDR3 coding sequence is TGTGCCAGTAGTATGTCTTGGGGGGGCCTCAGGGCGAGCAATCAGCCCCAGCATTTT. This sequence encodes CASSMSWGGLRASNQPQHF.

V usage is TRBV27 and J usage is TRBJ2-1, with D unresolved. The germline V and J ends were trimmed by 0 bases and 2 bases, with 5 bases remaining between them. The CDR3 has 14 residues. The germline CDR1 and CDR2 sequences are MNHEY and SMNVEV (reference sequence). The CDR3 is CASSLSGTYNEQFF. CDR3 DNA sequence: TGTGCCAGCAGTTTATCTGGAACCTACAATGAGCAGTTCTTC.